This T cell receptor (beta chain) was recorded in a study of T-cell reconstitution after alpha-beta-depleted transplantation in children (dated by TCRdb to between 2015 and 2016). In the study overall: Using TCR repertoire profiling, the study followed T-cell immune reconstitution in a quantitative way in children after TCRalphabeta/CD19-depleted allogeneic hematopoietic cell transplantation.

This clonotype has a handful of counts. Its antigen is still unknown. Base qualities are not at hand, and no much larger clone is one base apart. Clipping removes 3 bases from V and 4 bases from J, with 10 as the unmatched junction base count. The germline V gene encodes CDR1 LGHNA and CDR2 YNFKEQ. Its CDR3 holds 16 amino acids, cysteine through phenylalanine. Only the CDR3 DNA is retained, 48 bases long and in frame from the first base. Libraries came from PCR. Sequencing was performed on an Illumina HiSeq 2500. TCR libraries were prepared with molecular barcoding, using unique molecular identifiers to normalize TCRbeta repertoire quantification. TCRdb reanalyzed the raw reads on its own, using fastp at Q25 for trimming and MiXCR for clone calling, and kept in-frame beta chains. Rows matching on CDR3 protein sequence are summarized as one entry with the most common DNA and genes. The sample profile shows about 370,000 distinct CDR3 sequences; around 20% of them were found once. The biggest ten clones account for less than 4.5% of the sample.

Recombination connected TRBV4-2 to TRBJ2-5, with 8 central nucleotides matching TRBD2. The clonotype originates from a human donor who donated a stem cell graft to a child with acute myeloid leukemia. Sequenced here: PBMCs from the stem cell graft donor, sampled from the stem cell graft. The encoded CDR3 is CASSQSGAGARETQYF. In nucleotide form, the sequence is TGTGCCAGCAGCCAGTCGGGAGCGGGAGCTAGAGAGACCCAGTACTTC.